This TCR beta chain stems from a study of vaccination and CD4 T cells after COVID-19. For the study at large: Every participant had a vaccine, which was either BNT162b2 or mRNA-1273, given in two doses.

On this clonotype itself: Its matching antigen is unknown.

General observations from the study: The median count of SARS-CoV-2-reactive clonotypes rose from 21 to 38, not significantly.

Treatment given: approximately 11-day PBMC culture with coronavirus spike peptide pools or control peptides (ViraFEST assay). Sequence data for DNA of cultured CD4+ T cells were generated by the Oncomine TCR Beta short-read assay. TCRdb analysed the PCR reads with MiXCR anew, one entry per CDR3 protein. The sample holds around 19,000 distinct CDR3 sequences, 66% seen once. V shed 8 bases, J shed 4 bases, and the junction held 1 base outside the gene matches. Germline V lookup: CDR1 SNHLY, CDR2 FYNNEI. The CDR3 has 11 amino acids. V and J are TRBV2 and TRBJ2-7; 8 bases match TRBD1. The specimen sequenced was CD4+ T cells from blood, cultured in vitro. The receptor's source is a human donor who had recovered from COVID-19. The chain's CDR3 is CASDRGYEQYF. CDR3 nucleotides: TGTGCCAGCGACAGGGGATACGAGCAGTACTTC.